Below are 18 T cell receptor beta chains sequenced from a single sample in a study of T cell responses to AZD1222 COVID-19 vaccine. This table comes from immunoSEQ multiplex PCR, and its TCRdb copy is limited to in-frame clones, with some not included. The table shows approximately 110,000 clones, with about 85% occurring only once. Specimen: peripheral blood, collected on day 0 of AZD1222 vaccination. Receptors were obtained from an adult in good health.

J is TRBJ2-7 and V is TRBV27; D is ambiguous. The germline CDR1 and CDR2 sequences are MNHEY and SMNVEV (reference sequence). The V end was cut by 8 bases, the J end by 7 bases, with 9 bases between. The CDR3 extends over 10 amino acids. CDR3 nucleotides: TGTGCCAGCGGTCTGAGGGAGCAGTACTTC. Translating gives CASGLREQYF.

On this clone: This specimen includes other DNA sequences encoding the same CDR3. This chain links TRBV28 with TRBJ1-5; D not resolved. Trimming pared 3 bases from V and 4 bases from J, leaving 4 bases between. The CDR3 is 12 amino acids. The germline V gene has CDR1 MDHEN and CDR2 SYDVKM. In DNA, the CDR3 is TGTGCCAGCAGTTTCGGTAATCAGCCCCAGCATTTT. Translated: CASSFGNQPQHF.

V usage is TRBV5-1 and J usage is TRBJ1-6; possible D gene TRBD1, 5 bases. Per the germline V gene, CDR1 is SGHRS and CDR2 is YFSETQ. Trimming took off 5 bases at V and 7 bases at J, with 16 bases between the two ends. The CDR3 loop spans 15 amino acids. CDR3 sequence reads: CASSTLSGDNSPLHF. CDR3 nucleotide sequence: TGCGCCAGCAGTACCTTGTCGGGGGACAATTCACCCCTCCACTTT.

This chain links TRBV7-2 with TRBJ2-7; D unclear. This CDR3 has 15 residues. Germline loops: CDR1 SGHTA, CDR2 FQGNSA. The germline V and J ends were trimmed by 2 bases and 0 bases, with 11 bases remaining between them. The CDR3 region has the DNA TGTGCCAGCAGCTTATTCAGGTCTGGCTCCTACGAGCAGTACTTC. Protein product: CASSLFRSGSYEQYF.

This chain joins TRBV28 and TRBJ2-1; D ambiguous. The CDR3 consists of 15 residues. V lost 2 bases and J lost 6, with 14 bases in between. Germline assignment: CDR1 MDHEN and CDR2 SYDVKM. CDR3 DNA: TGTGCCAGCAGTTTAATGGGCATCGGCTCCAATGAGCAGTTCTTC. It is translated as CASSLMGIGSNEQFF.

The chain combines TRBV11-3 with TRBJ2-3; a possible D gene is TRBD2 (5 bases). This CDR3 region has 14 residues. V was trimmed by 6 bases and J by 3 bases, leaving 13 bases between them. Germline V gives CDR1 SGHNT, CDR2 YENEEA. The CDR3 reads CASSLLTGTDTQYF. DNA of the CDR3: TGTGCCAGCAGTTTGCTAACGGGGACAGATACGCAGTATTTT.

The V call is TRBV28, the J call TRBJ1-2, with D possibly being TRBD1 (6 bases). Germline V gives CDR1 MDHEN, CDR2 SYDVKM. This CDR3 comprises 16 residues. V gave up 1 base and J gave up 3 bases, with 15 bases separating them. The CDR3: CASSLSQGQGYYGYTF. The CDR3 nucleotides are TGTGCCAGCAGTTTATCCCAAGGGCAGGGGTACTATGGCTACACCTTC.

The genes are TRBV7-2 and TRBJ2-4; D unclear. Trimming stripped 5 bases from V and 0 bases from J, with 14 bases between. CDR1 and CDR2 from the germline V gene are SGHTA and FQGNSA. This CDR3 comprises 16 residues. This CDR3 reads CASSPQSTRAKNIQYF. CDR3 DNA sequence: TGTGCCAGCAGCCCGCAGAGTACTCGAGCCAAAAACATTCAGTACTTC.

This clone was observed a handful of times. The J gene is TRBJ1-4, the V gene TRBV6-1; TRBD1 might be the D (5 bases). Deletions cut 3 bases from V and 0 bases from J, with 11 bases between. The CDR3 runs 16 residues. CDR1 MNHNS and CDR2 SASEGT come from the germline V gene. CDR3: CASSDRAGATNEKLFF. The CDR3 nucleotides are TGTGCCAGCAGTGACAGGGCAGGAGCAACTAATGAAAAACTGTTTTTT.

The chain couples TRBV5-1 to TRBJ1-6; D uncertain. The germline V and J ends were trimmed by 0 bases and 7 bases, with 8 bases remaining between them. The germline CDR1 and CDR2 sequences are SGHRS and YFSETQ. The length of the CDR3 is 14 residues. For the CDR3, the DNA is TGCGCCAGCAGCTTGGAACTGAACAATTCACCCCTCCACTTT. It is translated as CASSLELNNSPLHF.

This rearrangement joins TRBV19 to TRBJ1-1, with 7 bases fitting TRBD1. The trim removed 6 bases at V and 1 base at J, leaving 5 bases unmatched. The length of the CDR3 is 14 residues. The germline gives CDR1 LNHDA, CDR2 SQIVND (reference sequence). The CDR3 here is CASSERQGNTEAFF. The CDR3 DNA follows: TGTGCCAGTAGCGAAAGACAGGGGAACACTGAAGCTTTCTTT.

This chain joins TRBV7-6 and TRBJ1-2; the D is unclear. V was clipped by 5 bases and J by 6 bases, with 25 bases between them. Germline-derived CDR1 and CDR2 are SGHVS and FNYEAQ. This CDR3 is built from 17 residues. CDR3: CASSRQGLGLGMDGYTF. CDR3 in DNA: TGTGCCAGCAGCCGCCAAGGGTTAGGGCTGGGAATGGATGGCTACACCTTC.

The CDR3 spells CASSRGPASGKSNEQFF. CDR3 DNA: TGTGCCAGCAGCAGAGGCCCAGCTAGCGGAAAGAGCAATGAGCAGTTCTTC. The chain employs TRBV9 and TRBJ2-1; 7 bases map to TRBD2. CDR1 SGDLS and CDR2 YYNGEE come from the germline V gene. After removal of 4 bases from V and 6 bases from J, the junction contained 16 bases not matched to a gene. This CDR3 comprises 17 residues.

In regard to this clone: A junction end diverges from the germline sequence, so it may reflect a read error. V is TRBV28 and J is TRBJ1-2, with D unclear. This CDR3 contains 11 residues. Germline V gene sequence: CDR1 MDHEN, CDR2 SYDVKM. CDR3 nucleotide sequence: TGTGCCAGCAGTTTGGGCCGTGGCCACACCTTC. Amino acids: CASSLGRGHTF.

V is TRBV6-1 and J is TRBJ2-5; D is perhaps TRBD1 or TRBD2 (5 bases each). The CDR3 has 13 amino acids. Between the trimmed V and J ends, which lost 1 base and 5 bases, there was a span of 8 bases. Germline CDR1 is MNHNS and CDR2 is SASEGT. CDR3 amino acids: CASSEEGTETQYF. The CDR3, as DNA: TGTGCCAGCAGTGAAGAGGGGACCGAGACCCAGTACTTC.

The chain is built from TRBV28 and TRBJ2-7; no clear D gene. This CDR3 contains 12 residues. Between the trimmed V and J ends, which lost 5 bases and 9 bases, there was a span of 14 bases. CDR1 and CDR2 from the germline V gene are MDHEN and SYDVKM. The CDR3 coding sequence is TGTGCCAGCAGTATAGACCCGGTCGGGCAGTACTTC. Translation gives CASSIDPVGQYF.

The rearrangement joins TRBV28 to TRBJ1-2, with D possibly being TRBD1 (6 bases). Germline CDR1 reads MDHEN; CDR2 reads SYDVKM. The CDR3 consists of 15 residues. Trimming removed 5 bases from V and 8 bases from J, with 21 bases in between. CDR3 coding DNA: TGTGCCAGCAGTCCAAAGACAGGTAGCCGGATCGGCTACACCTTC. Protein product: CASSPKTGSRIGYTF.

The V gene is TRBV27, the J gene TRBJ1-5; D is undetermined. Germline V CDR1 and CDR2: MNHEY, SMNVEV (reference sequence). The CDR3 loop spans 14 amino acids. Trimming pared 5 bases from V and 0 bases from J, leaving 8 bases between. For the CDR3, the DNA is TGTGCCAGCAGTCCACAGATTAGCAATCAGCCCCAGCATTTT. It specifies CASSPQISNQPQHF.